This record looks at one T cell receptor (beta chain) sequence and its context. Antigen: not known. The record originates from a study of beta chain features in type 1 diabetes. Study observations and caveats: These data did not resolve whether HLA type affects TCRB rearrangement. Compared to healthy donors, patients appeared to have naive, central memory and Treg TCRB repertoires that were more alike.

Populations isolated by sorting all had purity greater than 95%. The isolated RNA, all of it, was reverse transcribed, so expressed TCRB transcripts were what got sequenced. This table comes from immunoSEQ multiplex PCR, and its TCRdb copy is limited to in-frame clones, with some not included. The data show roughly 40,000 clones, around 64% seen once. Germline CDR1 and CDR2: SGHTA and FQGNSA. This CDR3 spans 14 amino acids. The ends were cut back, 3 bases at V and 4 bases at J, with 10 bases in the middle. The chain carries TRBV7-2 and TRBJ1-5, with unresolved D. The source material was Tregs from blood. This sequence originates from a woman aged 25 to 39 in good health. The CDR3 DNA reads TGTGCCAGCAGCTTTGAGGGTGGTAATCAGCCCCAGCATTTT. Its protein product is CASSFEGGNQPQHF.